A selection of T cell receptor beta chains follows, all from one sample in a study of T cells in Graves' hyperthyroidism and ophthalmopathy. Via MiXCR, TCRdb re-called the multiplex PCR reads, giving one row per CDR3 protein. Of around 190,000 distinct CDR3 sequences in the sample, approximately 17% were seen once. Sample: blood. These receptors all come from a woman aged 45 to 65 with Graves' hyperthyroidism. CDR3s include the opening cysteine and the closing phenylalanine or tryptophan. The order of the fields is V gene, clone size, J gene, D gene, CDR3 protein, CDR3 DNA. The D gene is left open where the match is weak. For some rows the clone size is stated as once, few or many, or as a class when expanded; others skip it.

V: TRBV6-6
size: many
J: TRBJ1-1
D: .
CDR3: CASSYSEGVSTEAFF
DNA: TGTGCCAGCAGTTACTCGGAGGGGGTGAGTACTGAAGCTTTCTTT

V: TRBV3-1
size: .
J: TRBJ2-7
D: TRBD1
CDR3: CASSQGTGGLEQYF
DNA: TGTGCCAGCAGCCAAGGGACAGGGGGCCTCGAGCAGTACTTC

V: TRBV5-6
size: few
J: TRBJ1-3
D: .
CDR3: CASSSGLGLESSGNTIYF
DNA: TGTGCCAGCAGCTCGGGACTAGGGTTGGAGAGCTCTGGAAACACCATATATTTT

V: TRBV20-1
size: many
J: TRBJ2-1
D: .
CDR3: CSALRGGATNEQFF
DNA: TGCAGTGCCCTTAGGGGGGGGGCTACCAATGAGCAGTTCTTC

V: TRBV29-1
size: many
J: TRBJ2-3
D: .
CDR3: CSGTSTDTQYF
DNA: TGCAGTGGGACTAGCACAGATACGCAGTATTTT

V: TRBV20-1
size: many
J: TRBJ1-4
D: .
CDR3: CSVGEGSNEKLFF
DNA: TGCAGTGTCGGGGAGGGTTCTAATGAAAAACTGTTTTTT

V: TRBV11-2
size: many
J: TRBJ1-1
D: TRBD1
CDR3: CASSHRTGVTEAFF
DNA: TGTGCCAGCAGCCACAGAACAGGGGTTACTGAAGCTTTCTTT

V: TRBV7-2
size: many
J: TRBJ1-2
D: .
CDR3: CASSLLANYGYTF
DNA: TGTGCCAGCAGCTTGTTGGCTAACTATGGCTACACCTTC

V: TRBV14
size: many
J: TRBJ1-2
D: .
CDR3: CASSQARGSYGYTF
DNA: TGTGCCAGCAGCCAAGCTCGGGGTAGCTATGGCTACACCTTC

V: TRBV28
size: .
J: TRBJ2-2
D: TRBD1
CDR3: CASNPPGQGNTGELFF
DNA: TGTGCCAGCAACCCCCCGGGACAGGGCAATACCGGGGAGCTGTTTTTT

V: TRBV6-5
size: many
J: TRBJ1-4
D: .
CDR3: CASSYNIHEKLFF
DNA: TGTGCCAGCAGTTACAACATTCATGAAAAACTGTTTTTT

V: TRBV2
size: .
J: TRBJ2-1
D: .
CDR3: CASRLTSNPVSSDEQFF
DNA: TGTGCCAGCAGATTAACTAGTAACCCGGTATCTTCTGATGAGCAGTTCTTC

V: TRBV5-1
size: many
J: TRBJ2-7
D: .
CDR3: CASSSDTYEQYF
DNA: TGCGCCAGCAGCTCAGACACCTACGAGCAGTACTTC

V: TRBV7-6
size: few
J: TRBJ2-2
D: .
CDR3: CASSFPSGLKGTGELFF
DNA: TGTGCCAGCAGCTTCCCATCCGGGCTCAAGGGGACCGGGGAGCTGTTTTTT

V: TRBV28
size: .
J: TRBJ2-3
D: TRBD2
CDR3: CASSLPGAGVGDTQYF
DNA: TGTGCCAGCAGTTTACCTGGAGCGGGAGTAGGGGATACGCAGTATTTT

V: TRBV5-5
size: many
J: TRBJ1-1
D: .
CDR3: CASSSDPWNEAFF
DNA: TGTGCCAGCAGCTCCGACCCGTGGAATGAAGCTTTCTTT

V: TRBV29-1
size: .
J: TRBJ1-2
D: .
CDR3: CSVDWASVGGYTF
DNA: TGCAGCGTTGATTGGGCCTCGGTGGGGGGCTACACCTTC

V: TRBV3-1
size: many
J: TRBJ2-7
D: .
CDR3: CASSQVGGKYHPSYEQYF
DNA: TGTGCCAGCAGCCAAGTGGGGGGCAAGTATCACCCTTCCTACGAGCAGTACTTC

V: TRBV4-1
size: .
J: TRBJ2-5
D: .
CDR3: CASSLGRTADPTYF
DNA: TGCGCCAGCAGCCTAGGTAGGACGGCGGACCCCACGTACTTC

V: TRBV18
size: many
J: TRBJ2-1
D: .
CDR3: CASSPHTAVEGQFF
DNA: TGTGCCAGCTCACCACATACGGCGGTTGAGGGGCAGTTCTTC

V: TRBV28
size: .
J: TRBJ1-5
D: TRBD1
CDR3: CASSFSGQGGSNQPQHF
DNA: TGTGCCAGCAGTTTCTCGGGACAGGGGGGATCCAATCAGCCCCAGCATTTT

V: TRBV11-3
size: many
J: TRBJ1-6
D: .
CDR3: CASSPDSRSSLHF
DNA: TGTGCCAGCAGCCCCGACAGCCGGAGTTCCCTCCACTTT

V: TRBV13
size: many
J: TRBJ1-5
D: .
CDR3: CASSFGDRGQPQHF
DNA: TGTGCCAGCAGCTTCGGGGATAGGGGACAGCCCCAGCATTTT

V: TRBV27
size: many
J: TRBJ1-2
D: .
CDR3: CASGQTNYGYTF
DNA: TGTGCCAGCGGACAGACCAACTATGGCTACACCTTC

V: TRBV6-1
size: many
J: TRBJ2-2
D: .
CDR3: CASSQGRAGELFF
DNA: TGTGCCAGCAGCCAGGGTCGTGCCGGGGAGCTGTTTTTT

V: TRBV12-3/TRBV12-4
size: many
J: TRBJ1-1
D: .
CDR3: CASSFSGGFTEAFF
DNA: TGTGCCAGCAGTTTCTCAGGAGGGTTCACTGAAGCTTTCTTT

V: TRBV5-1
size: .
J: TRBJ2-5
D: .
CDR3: CASSVGYQETQYF
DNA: TGCGCCAGCAGCGTCGGGTACCAAGAGACCCAGTACTTC

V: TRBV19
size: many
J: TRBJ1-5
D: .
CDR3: CASRKQEADQPQHF
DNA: TGTGCCAGTAGGAAACAAGAGGCCGATCAGCCCCAGCATTTT

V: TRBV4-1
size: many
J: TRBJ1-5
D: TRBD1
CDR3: CASSAQPGTGDQPQHF
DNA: TGCGCCAGCAGCGCTCAACCCGGGACAGGGGATCAGCCCCAGCATTTT

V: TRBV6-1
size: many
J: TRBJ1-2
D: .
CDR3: CASSYTDRANYGYTF
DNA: TGTGCCAGCAGTTACACGGACCGGGCTAACTATGGCTACACCTTC

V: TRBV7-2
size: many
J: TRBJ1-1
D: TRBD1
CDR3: CASSFTGGVTEAFF
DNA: TGTGCCAGCAGCTTCACAGGGGGCGTCACTGAAGCTTTCTTT

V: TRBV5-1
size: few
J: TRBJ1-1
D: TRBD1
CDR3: CASSWGDRSRTEAFF
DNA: TGCGCCAGCAGCTGGGGGGACAGATCGAGGACTGAAGCTTTCTTT

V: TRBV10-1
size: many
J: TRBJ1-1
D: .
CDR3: CASSESFVNTEAFF
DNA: TGCGCCAGCAGTGAGTCCTTTGTGAACACTGAAGCTTTCTTT

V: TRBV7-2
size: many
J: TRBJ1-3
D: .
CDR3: CASSLGGTVSGNTIYF
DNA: TGTGCCAGCAGCTTAGGAGGGACCGTCTCTGGAAACACCATATATTTT

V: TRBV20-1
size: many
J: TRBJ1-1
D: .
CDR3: CSAPPGQAEAFF
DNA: TGCAGTGCACCTCCGGGACAAGCTGAAGCTTTCTTT

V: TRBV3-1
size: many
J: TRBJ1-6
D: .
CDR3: CASSQLLRSPLHF
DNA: TGTGCCAGCAGCCAGCTTCTACGTTCACCCCTCCACTTT

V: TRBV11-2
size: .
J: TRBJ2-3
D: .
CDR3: CASSGPKVWGDTQYF
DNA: TGTGCCAGCAGCGGGCCGAAGGTGTGGGGGGATACGCAGTATTTT

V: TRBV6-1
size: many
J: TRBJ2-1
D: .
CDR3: CASSRTVSYNEQFF
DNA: TGTGCCAGCAGTCGGACAGTCTCCTACAATGAGCAGTTCTTC

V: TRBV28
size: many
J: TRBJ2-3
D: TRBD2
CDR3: CASNEGLAGADTQYF
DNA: TGTGCCAGCAACGAGGGACTAGCAGGGGCAGATACGCAGTATTTT

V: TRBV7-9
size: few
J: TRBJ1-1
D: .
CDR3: CASNIQGIGMNTEAFF
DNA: TGTGCCAGCAACATACAGGGCATTGGTATGAACACTGAAGCTTTCTTT

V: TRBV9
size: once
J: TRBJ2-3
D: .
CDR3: CASSPRRSAAGSTTDTQYF
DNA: TGTGCCAGCAGCCCACGTCGGAGCGCGGCCGGGAGCACGACAGATACGCAGTATTTT

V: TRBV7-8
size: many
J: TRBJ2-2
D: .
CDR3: CASSLARLNTGELFF
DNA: TGTGCCAGCAGCTTAGCGAGACTGAACACCGGGGAGCTGTTTTTT

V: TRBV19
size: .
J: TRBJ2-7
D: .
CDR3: CASSIGLVTYEQYF
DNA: TGTGCCAGTAGTATAGGGCTAGTAACCTACGAGCAGTACTTC

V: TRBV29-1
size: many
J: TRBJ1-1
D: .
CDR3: CSAIRTLLNTEAFF
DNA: TGCAGCGCGATCAGGACACTCCTGAACACTGAAGCTTTCTTT

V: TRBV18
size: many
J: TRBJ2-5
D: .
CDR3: CASSQGFRETQYF
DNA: TGTGCCAGCTCACAGGGCTTCAGGGAGACCCAGTACTTC

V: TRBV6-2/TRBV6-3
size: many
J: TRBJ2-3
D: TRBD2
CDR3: CASKAGNTDTQYF
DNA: TGTGCCAGCAAAGCGGGGAACACAGATACGCAGTATTTT

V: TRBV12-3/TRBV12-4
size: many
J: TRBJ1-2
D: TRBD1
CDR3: CASAARGRMRNYGYTF
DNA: TGTGCCAGCGCTGCCAGGGGGAGGATGAGAAACTATGGCTACACCTTC

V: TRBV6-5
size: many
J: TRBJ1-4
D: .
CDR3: CASSYSRTPGQELFF
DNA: TGTGCCAGCAGTTACTCGAGGACACCCGGTCAAGAACTGTTTTTT

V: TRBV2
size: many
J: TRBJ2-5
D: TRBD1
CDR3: CASSEKGAKTQYF
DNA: TGTGCCAGCAGTGAAAAGGGGGCAAAGACCCAGTACTTC

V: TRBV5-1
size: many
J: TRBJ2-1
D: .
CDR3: CASSLWTSSYNEQFF
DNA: TGCGCCAGCAGCTTGTGGACCAGCTCCTACAATGAGCAGTTCTTC

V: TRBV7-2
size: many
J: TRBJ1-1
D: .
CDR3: CASSLVRRVEAFF
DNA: TGTGCCAGCAGCTTAGTGAGAAGGGTTGAAGCTTTCTTT

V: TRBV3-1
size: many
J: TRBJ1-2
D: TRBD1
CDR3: CASSPRGRGYGYTF
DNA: TGTGCCAGCAGCCCCCGCGGCAGGGGGTATGGCTACACCTTC

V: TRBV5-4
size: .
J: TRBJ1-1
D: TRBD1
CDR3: CASSLRGPDRGDTEAFF
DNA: TGTGCCAGCAGCTTGAGGGGGCCCGACAGGGGAGACACTGAAGCTTTCTTT